This TCR beta chain appears in the sequencing data of a study of shared clonotypes between healthy human individuals (dated by TCRdb to the early 2020s). As for the study more broadly: The cohort included three men and a couple of women between 18 and 49 years of age. Libraries were prepared and TCR repertoires were sequenced by different laboratories using diverse techniques, in order to increase sequencing depth and limit assay-specific biases. For each donor, CD4 naive and CD4 memory were each given three plates, CD8 naive was given two plates, and CD8 memory was given one plate. The study deeply sequenced blood TCR repertoires of about 5 healthy adults to estimate repertoire size and the extent of clonotype sharing between individuals. Per donor, leukapheresis produced somewhere between about 0.8 and 9 billion PBMCs. Overall study outcomes, separate from this receptor: Sharing across several donors was observed for approximately 4.6% of naive CD4, 3.5% of naive CD8, over 2% of memory CD4, and roughly 0.43% of memory CD8 clonotypes. Naive subsets generally had larger estimated clonotype richness than memory subsets did. Sampling was limited to blood, and TCR repertoires in tissue likely differ from TCR repertoires in blood. The genetic and exposure-history diversity represented was limited by the small number of donors. Based on pairwise subsampling, the degree of clonotype sharing among donors was expected to be affected by sequencing depth. Rarefaction of sorted-subset datasets indicated incomplete sequencing despite the large sequencing depth. Clonotypes shared by all four sorted-subset donors showed higher generation probabilities than non-shared clonotypes.

This clone was detected a few times. This clone's antigen is unknown. Base qualities are missing; no much larger clone stands one base away. A distance of 9 bases separates the germline ends of V and J, which lose 0 bases and 0 bases respectively. The germline V gene yields SGHRS for CDR1 and YFSETQ for CDR2. The CDR3 goes from the cysteine to the phenylalanine over 15 residues. Only the CDR3 DNA is retained, 45 bases long and in frame from the first base. The donors were healthy, HIV-negative adults who had no recently reported acute infections or vaccinations. Only Caucasian adults living in Nashville, Tennessee, USA were represented among the donors. CD4+ T cells were enriched by magnetic negative selection, after which naive cells were positively selected on CD45RA and the negative fraction was taken as the memory subset. After blood collection by leukapheresis, PBMCs were isolated using Ficoll-Histopaque density gradient centrifugation and then cryopreserved in the vapor phase of liquid nitrogen. Purity and quantity of every magnetically sorted T cell population were checked by analytical flow cytometry. Genomic DNA was isolated from each sorted fraction and quantified by UV absorbance on a Nanodrop 2000c.

Using the deep immunoSEQ assay, TCR CDR3 regions were amplified from genomic DNA by multiplex PCR. Extracted genomic DNA from each cell subset was spread evenly across all wells of several immunoSEQ 96-well plates, with each plate serving as a replicate. Each replicate PCR for sorted subsets received 150 to 250 ng genomic DNA, equal to roughly 30,000 T cell genomes. The purified libraries were quantified using a Qubit 3.0 fluorometer, sized with a Bioanalyzer 2100, and then quantified again using the KAPA Library Quantification kit. Every immunoSEQ 96-well plate was sequenced on a separate single-read 150-cycle Illumina NextSeq 550 flow cell. On the study's bioinformatics: The immunoSEQ output contained only junctional sequences without quality scores, so filtering could not match that applied to full-length reads. Sequences were annotated with PyIR, a Python wrapper for IgBLAST v1.9, using IMGT germline references to assign V/J genes and CDR3. Reads were filtered out if the reads had weak V/J assignments (E-value above 1e-6), no CDR3, stop codons, out-of-frame junctions, or ambiguous translated residues. V3J clonotypes were defined as sequences sharing an identical inferred V gene, J gene, and CDR3 amino acid sequence. Percentage overlap between repertoires was calculated by dividing the number of shared unique clonotypes by the size of the smaller repertoire. RTK rarefaction, the Chao1 estimator, and Recon v2.1 estimates of unobserved clonotypes were used to assess repertoire richness. Generation probabilities were computed with OLGA for all TCRbeta clonotypes obtained by the gDNA method from a few donors. Here the immuneACCESS table is served through TCRdb, limited to in-frame sequences with V and J called. Missing clones are a known gap in these copies; in checked studies unresolved V genes cover under half, and the rest lacks a known reason. From that table come the V and J calls and clone size; the DNA was used to work out D and trimming. The sample table contains roughly 1 million clones; only one count was recorded for around 78% of them. The top ten hold about 0.52% of the sample.

Recombination joined TRBV5-1 with TRBJ1-1, with the identity of the D gene unclear. The specimen was memory CD4+ T cells from PBMCs. The intended sense of this specimen's cell subset or site label: CD45RA-negative fraction. The clonotype originates from a man aged 18 to 30 in good health. Some clones in this sample may be carry-over from other donors' samples. The CDR3 protein is CASSLGGEMNTEAFF. The base sequence is TGCGCCAGCAGCTTGGGGGGAGAAATGAACACTGAAGCTTTCTTT.